This TCR beta chain is from a study of cytotoxic CD8 clonotypes in ibrutinib-treated CLL. Depth targeted 1 in 200,000 to 1 in 1 million T cells, averaging around 9.5x coverage per clonotype. Clones were read by immunoSEQ multiplex PCR, and TCRdb kept only the in-frame ones, dropping some. The sample carries roughly 180,000 clones, about 80% recorded once. V lost 8 bases, J lost 2 bases, and 0 bases stayed unmatched. CDR1 is WSHSY and CDR2 is SAAADI in the germline V gene. The CDR3 loop spans 12 amino acids. This rearrangement joins TRBV10-2 to TRBJ1-2, with 9 positions matching TRBD1. The sample here was PBMCs, taken after 24 months of ibrutinib treatment. The receptor was isolated from a human donor with chronic lymphocytic leukemia. Here the CDR3 reads CASGQGNYGYTF. The CDR3 DNA sequence: TGCGCCAGCGGACAGGGGAACTATGGCTACACCTTC.